The sequence of this T cell receptor (beta chain) was determined in a study of cytotoxic CD8 clonotypes in ibrutinib-treated CLL. Across the whole study: Included were 11 relapsed/refractory and about 14 treatment-naive patients, of whom about 18 were IGHV unmutated.

Concerning this clone itself: Its specificity is not known.

Targeted sequencing depth ranged from 1 in 200,000 to 1 in 1 million T cells. The data were produced by immunoSEQ multiplex PCR, yet TCRdb's version contains in-frame clones alone and is incomplete. The sample contains fewer than 25,000 clones, 70% to 80% of which appear only once. General observations from the study: Baseline levels were approached again at progression, after clonality had risen at ibrutinib response.

PBMCs that had been cryopreserved were the source of 2 to 2.5 micrograms of genomic DNA for TCR beta libraries. The CDR3 loop spans 13 amino acids. The germline V gene encodes CDR1 GTSNPN and CDR2 SVGIG (reference sequence). Trimming removed 0 bases at V and 8 bases at J, with 10 bases between. The sequence came from a human donor with chronic lymphocytic leukemia. V gene TRBV30 combines with J gene TRBJ1-4, with D uncertain. Sequenced here: PBMCs, sampled before ibrutinib treatment. CDR3: CAWSVGWEEKLFF. The CDR3 DNA reads as TGTGCCTGGAGTGTTGGTTGGGAGGAAAAACTGTTTTTT.